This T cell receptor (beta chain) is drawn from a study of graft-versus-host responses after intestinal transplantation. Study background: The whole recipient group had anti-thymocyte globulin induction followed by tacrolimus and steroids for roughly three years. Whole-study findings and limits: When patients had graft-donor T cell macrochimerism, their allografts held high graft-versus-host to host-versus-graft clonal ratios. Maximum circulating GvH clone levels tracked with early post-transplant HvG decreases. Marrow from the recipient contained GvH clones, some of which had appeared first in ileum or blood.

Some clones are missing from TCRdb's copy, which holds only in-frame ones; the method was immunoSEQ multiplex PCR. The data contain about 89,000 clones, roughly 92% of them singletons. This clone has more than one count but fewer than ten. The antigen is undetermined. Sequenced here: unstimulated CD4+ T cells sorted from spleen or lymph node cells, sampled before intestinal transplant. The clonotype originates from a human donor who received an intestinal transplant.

The DNA for the CDR3 is TGTGCCAGCAGTCCGGGTACTAGCGGGACTCAAGAGACCCAGTACTTC. It is translated as CASSPGTSGTQETQYF. The rearrangement joins TRBV27 to TRBJ2-5; TRBD2 matches at 10 bases. The CDR3 consists of 16 residues. Unmatched junction bases numbered 8, after V lost 5 bases and J lost 2 bases. Germline CDR1 reads MNHEY; CDR2 reads SMNVEV (reference sequence).